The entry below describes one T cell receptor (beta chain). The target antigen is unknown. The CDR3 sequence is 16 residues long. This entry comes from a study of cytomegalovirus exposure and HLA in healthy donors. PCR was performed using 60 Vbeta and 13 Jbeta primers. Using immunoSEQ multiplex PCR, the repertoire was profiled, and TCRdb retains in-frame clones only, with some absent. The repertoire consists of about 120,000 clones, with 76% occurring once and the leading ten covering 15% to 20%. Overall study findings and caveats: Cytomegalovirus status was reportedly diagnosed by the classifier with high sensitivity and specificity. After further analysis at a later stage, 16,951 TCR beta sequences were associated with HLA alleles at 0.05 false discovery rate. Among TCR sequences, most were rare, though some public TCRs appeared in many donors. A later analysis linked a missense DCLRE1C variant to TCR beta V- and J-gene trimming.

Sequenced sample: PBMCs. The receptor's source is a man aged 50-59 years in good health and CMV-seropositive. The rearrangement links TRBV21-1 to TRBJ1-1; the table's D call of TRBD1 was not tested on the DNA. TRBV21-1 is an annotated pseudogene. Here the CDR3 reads CASSKAQGSPNTEAFF. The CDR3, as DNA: TGTGCCAGCAGCAAAGCACAGGGAAGCCCGAACACTGAAGCTTTCTTT.